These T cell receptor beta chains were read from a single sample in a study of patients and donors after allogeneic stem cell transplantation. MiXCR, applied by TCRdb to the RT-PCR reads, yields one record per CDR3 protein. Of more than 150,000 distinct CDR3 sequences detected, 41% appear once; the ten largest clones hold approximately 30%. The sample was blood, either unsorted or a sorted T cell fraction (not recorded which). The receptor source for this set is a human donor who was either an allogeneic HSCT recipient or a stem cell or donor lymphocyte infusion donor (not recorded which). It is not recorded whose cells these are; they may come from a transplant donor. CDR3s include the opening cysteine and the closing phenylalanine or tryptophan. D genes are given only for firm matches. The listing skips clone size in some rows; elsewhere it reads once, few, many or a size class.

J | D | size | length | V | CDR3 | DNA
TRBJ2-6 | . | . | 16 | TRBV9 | CASSERIGSGANVLTF | TGTGCCAGCAGCGAGAGGATAGGATCTGGGGCCAACGTCCTGACTTTC
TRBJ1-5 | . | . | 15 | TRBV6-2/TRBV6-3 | CASSYSTLTDQPQHF | TGTGCCAGCAGTTACTCAACACTGACAGATCAGCCCCAGCATTTT
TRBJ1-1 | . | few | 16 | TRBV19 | CASSIRSQLLNTEAFF | TGTGCCAGTAGTATACGGTCGCAACTGCTGAACACTGAAGCTTTCTTT
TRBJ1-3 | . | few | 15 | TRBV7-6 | CASSLALGRGNTIYF | TGTGCCAGCAGCTTAGCGCTGGGGCGGGGAAACACCATATATTTT
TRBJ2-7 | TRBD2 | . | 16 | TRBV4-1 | CASSQDMGLPTYEQYF | TGCGCCAGCAGCCAAGATATGGGACTACCAACCTACGAGCAGTACTTC
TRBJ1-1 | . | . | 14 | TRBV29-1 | CSVEVPGRHTEAFF | TGCAGCGTTGAAGTCCCGGGGCGGCATACTGAAGCTTTCTTT
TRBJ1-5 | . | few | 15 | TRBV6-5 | CASSYGPNSNQPQHF | TGTGCCAGCAGTTACGGACCGAATAGCAATCAGCCCCAGCATTTT
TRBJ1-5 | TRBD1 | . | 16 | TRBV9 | CASRGTTGRDNQPQHF | TGTGCCAGCAGGGGTACGACAGGGAGGGACAATCAGCCCCAGCATTTT
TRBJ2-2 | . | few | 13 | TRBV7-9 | CASSFRESGELFF | TGTGCCAGCAGCTTTAGGGAATCCGGGGAGCTGTTTTTT
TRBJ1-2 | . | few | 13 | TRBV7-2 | CASSLETGIGYTF | TGTGCCAGCAGCTTAGAAACAGGGATAGGCTACACCTTC
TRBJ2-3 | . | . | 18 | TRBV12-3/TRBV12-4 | CASSQRGIGVGGTDTQYF | TGTGCCAGCAGCCAAAGAGGGATAGGCGTTGGGGGCACAGATACGCAGTATTTT
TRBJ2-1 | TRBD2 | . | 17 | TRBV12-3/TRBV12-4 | CASSPHPLAASYNEQFF | TGTGCCAGCAGCCCCCACCCCCTAGCGGCTTCCTACAATGAGCAGTTCTTC
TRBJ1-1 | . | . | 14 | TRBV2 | CASSEGSGNTEAFF | TGTGCCAGCAGTGAAGGTTCAGGGAACACTGAAGCTTTCTTT
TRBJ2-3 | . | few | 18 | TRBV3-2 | CASSQAPTSGAGTDTQYF | TGTGCCAGCAGCCAGGCCCCGACTAGCGGGGCAGGGACAGATACGCAGTATTTT
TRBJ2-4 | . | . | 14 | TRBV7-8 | CASSLDRDKNIQYF | TGTGCCAGCAGCTTAGATCGGGACAAAAACATTCAGTACTTC
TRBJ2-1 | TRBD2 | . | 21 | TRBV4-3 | CASSLLLGGLAALRSYNEQFF | TGCGCCAGCAGCCTTCTATTAGGAGGACTAGCGGCCCTCCGCTCCTACAATGAGCAGTTCTTC
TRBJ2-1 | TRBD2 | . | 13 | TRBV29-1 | CSGSWTSDGEQFF | TGCAGCGGAAGCTGGACTAGCGACGGTGAGCAGTTCTTC
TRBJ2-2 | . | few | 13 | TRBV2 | CASSGLNTGELFF | TGTGCCAGCAGCGGTCTGAACACCGGGGAGCTGTTTTTT
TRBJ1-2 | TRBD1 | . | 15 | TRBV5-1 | CASSLGTGDRGGYTF | TGCGCCAGCAGCTTGGGGACAGGTGACCGGGGAGGCTACACCTTC
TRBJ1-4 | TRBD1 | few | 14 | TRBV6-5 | CASSPGTASEKLFF | TGTGCCAGCAGTCCCGGGACAGCGAGTGAAAAACTGTTTTTT
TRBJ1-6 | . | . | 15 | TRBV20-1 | CSASREASYNSPLHF | TGCAGTGCTAGTAGGGAAGCAAGCTATAATTCACCCCTCCACTTT
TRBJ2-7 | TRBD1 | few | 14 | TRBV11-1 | CASSHRGVSYEQYF | TGTGCCAGCAGCCACAGGGGGGTCTCATACGAGCAGTACTTC
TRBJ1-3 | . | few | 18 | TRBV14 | CASSQDWGGFFSGNTIYF | TGTGCCAGCAGCCAAGATTGGGGCGGGTTCTTCTCTGGAAACACCATATATTTT
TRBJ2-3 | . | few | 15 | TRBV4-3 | CASSQDRASTDTQYF | TGCGCCAGCAGCCAAGACCGGGCTAGCACAGATACGCAGTATTTT
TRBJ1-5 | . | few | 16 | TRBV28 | CASSFSQGAGTLPQHF | TGTGCCAGCAGTTTTTCTCAGGGCGCGGGGACATTGCCCCAGCATTTT
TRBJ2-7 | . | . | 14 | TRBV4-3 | CASSPEVSSYEQYF | TGCGCCAGCAGTCCGGAGGTTAGCTCCTACGAGCAGTACTTC
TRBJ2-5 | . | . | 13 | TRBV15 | CATSGDSQETQYF | TGTGCCACCAGCGGGGACTCCCAAGAGACCCAGTACTTC
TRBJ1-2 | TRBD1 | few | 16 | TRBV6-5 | CASNKRPGQGTNGYTF | TGTGCCAGCAACAAACGCCCGGGACAGGGGACCAATGGCTACACCTTC
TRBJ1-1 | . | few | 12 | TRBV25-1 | CASSGRNTEAFF | TGTGCCAGCAGTGGTAGGAACACTGAAGCTTTCTTT
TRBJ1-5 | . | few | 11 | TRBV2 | CASSVGQPQHF | TGTGCCAGCAGTGTGGGGCAGCCCCAGCATTTT
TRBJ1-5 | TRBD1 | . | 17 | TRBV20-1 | CSAFLGGTGTMYQPQHF | TGCAGTGCTTTCCTGGGGGGGACAGGGACAATGTATCAGCCCCAGCATTTT
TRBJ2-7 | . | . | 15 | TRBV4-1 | CASSQEGDTSYEQYF | TGCGCCAGCAGCCAAGAAGGGGACACTTCCTACGAGCAGTACTTC
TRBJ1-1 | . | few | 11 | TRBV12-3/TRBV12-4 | CASSLAGKAFF | TGTGCCAGCAGTTTAGCGGGGAAAGCTTTCTTT
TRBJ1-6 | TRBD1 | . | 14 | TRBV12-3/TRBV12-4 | CASNVQGASSPLHF | TGTGCCAGCAACGTACAGGGGGCCAGTTCACCCCTCCACTTT
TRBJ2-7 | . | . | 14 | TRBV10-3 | CAIRREQGLDEQYF | TGTGCCATCCGACGGGAGCAGGGACTGGACGAGCAGTACTTC
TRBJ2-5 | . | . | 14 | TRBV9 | CASSGSIGGETQYF | TGTGCCAGCAGCGGGTCCATTGGGGGCGAGACCCAGTACTTC
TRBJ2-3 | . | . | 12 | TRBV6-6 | CASSSNQGTQYF | TGTGCCAGCAGCTCGAACCAGGGTACGCAGTATTTT
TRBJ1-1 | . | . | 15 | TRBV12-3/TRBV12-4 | CASSWNGEMATEAFF | TGTGCCAGCAGCTGGAATGGGGAAATGGCCACTGAAGCTTTCTTT
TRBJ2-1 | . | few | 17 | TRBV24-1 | CATSDDKGGNSYNEQFF | TGTGCCACCAGTGATGATAAAGGGGGGAACTCCTACAATGAGCAGTTCTTC
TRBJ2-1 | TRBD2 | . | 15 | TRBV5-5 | CASSLSPGGSYEQFF | TGTGCCAGCAGCTTGTCACCGGGGGGGTCTTATGAGCAGTTCTTC
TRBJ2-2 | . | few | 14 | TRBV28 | CASSSALNTGELFF | TGTGCCAGCAGCTCCGCACTGAACACCGGGGAGCTGTTTTTT
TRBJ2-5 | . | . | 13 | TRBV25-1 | CASSYRDEETQYF | TGTGCCAGCAGTTACAGGGATGAAGAGACCCAGTACTTC
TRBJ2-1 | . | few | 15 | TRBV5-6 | CASSPGLRSYNEQFF | TGTGCCAGCAGCCCGGGACTCCGATCCTACAATGAGCAGTTCTTC
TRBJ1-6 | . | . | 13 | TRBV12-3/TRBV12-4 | CASSHAGGTTTNF | TGTGCCAGCAGCCATGCCGGGGGTACTACCACCAACTTT
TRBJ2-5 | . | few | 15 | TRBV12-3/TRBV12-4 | CASSLGQVPQETQYF | TGTGCCAGCAGTTTAGGACAGGTGCCCCAAGAGACCCAGTACTTC
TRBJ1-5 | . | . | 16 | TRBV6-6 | CASSYPGQTGNQPQHF | TGTGCCAGCAGTTACCCTGGACAGACAGGCAATCAGCCCCAGCATTTT
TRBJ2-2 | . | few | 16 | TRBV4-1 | CASSRGYERITGELFF | TGCGCCAGCAGCCGGGGATATGAGCGGATCACCGGGGAGCTGTTTTTT
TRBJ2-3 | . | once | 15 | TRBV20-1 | CSASNTGRSTDTQYF | TGCAGTGCTAGTAACACGGGGCGTAGCACAGATACGCAGTATTTT
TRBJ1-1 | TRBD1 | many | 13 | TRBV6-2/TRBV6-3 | CASLDRPNTEAFF | TGTGCCAGCTTGGACAGGCCGAACACTGAAGCTTTCTTT